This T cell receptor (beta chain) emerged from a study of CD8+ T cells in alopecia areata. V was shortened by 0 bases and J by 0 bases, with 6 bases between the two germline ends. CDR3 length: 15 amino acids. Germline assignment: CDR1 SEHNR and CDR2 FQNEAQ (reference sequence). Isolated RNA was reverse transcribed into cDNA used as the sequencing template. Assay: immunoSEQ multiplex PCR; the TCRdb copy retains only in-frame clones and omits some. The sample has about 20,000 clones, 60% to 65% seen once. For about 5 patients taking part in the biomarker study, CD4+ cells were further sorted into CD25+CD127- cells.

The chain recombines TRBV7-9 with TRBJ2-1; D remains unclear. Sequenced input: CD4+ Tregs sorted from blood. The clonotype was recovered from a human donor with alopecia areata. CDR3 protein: CASSLAGSSYNEQFF. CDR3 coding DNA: TGTGCCAGCAGCTTAGCGGGAAGCTCCTACAATGAGCAGTTCTTC.